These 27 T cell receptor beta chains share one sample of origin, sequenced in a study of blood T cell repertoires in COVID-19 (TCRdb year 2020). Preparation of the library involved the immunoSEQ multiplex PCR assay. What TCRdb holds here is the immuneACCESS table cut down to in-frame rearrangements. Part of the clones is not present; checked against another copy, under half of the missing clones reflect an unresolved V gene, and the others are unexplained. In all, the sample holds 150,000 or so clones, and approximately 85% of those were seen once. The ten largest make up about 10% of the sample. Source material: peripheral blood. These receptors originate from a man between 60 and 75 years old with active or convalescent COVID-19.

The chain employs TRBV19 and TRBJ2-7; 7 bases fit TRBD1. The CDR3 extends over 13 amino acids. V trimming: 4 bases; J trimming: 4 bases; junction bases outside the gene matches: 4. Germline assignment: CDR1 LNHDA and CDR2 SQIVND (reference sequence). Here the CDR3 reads CASSKSRGYEQYF. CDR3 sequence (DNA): TGTGCCAGTAGTAAGAGCAGGGGGTACGAGCAGTACTTC.

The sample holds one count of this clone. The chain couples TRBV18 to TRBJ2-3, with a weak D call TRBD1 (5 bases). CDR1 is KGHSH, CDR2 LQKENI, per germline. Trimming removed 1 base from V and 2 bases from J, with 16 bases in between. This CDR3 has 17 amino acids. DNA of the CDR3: TGTGCCAGCTCACCACAGGTCGGTCAGGGCCACACAGATACGCAGTATTTT. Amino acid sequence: CASSPQVGQGHTDTQYF.

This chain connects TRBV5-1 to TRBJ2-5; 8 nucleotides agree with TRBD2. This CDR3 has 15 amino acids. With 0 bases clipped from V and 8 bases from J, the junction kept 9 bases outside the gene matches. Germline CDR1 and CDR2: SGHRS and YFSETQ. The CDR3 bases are TGCGCCAGCAGCTTGGAGGGACTAGGGTCCCTAACCCAGTACTTC. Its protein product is CASSLEGLGSLTQYF.

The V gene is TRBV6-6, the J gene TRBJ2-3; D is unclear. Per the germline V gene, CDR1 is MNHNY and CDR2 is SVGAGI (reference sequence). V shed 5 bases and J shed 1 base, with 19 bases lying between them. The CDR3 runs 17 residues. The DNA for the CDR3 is TGTGCCAGCAGTCAGCGTCTCCTAGAAAAACGCACAGATACGCAGTATTTT. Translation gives CASSQRLLEKRTDTQYF.

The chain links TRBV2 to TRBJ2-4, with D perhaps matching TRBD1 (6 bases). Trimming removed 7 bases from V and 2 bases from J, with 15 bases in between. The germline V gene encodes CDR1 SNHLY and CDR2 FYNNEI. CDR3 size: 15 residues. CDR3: CASKPRWGPKNIQYF. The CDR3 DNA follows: TGTGCCAGCAAACCACGGTGGGGGCCCAAAAACATTCAGTACTTC.

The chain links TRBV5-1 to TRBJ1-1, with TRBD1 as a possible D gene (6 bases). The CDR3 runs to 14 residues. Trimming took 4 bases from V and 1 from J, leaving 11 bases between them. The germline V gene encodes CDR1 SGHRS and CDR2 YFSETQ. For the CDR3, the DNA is TGCGCCAGCAGCCCCGGACAGCCGAACACTGAAGCTTTCTTT. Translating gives CASSPGQPNTEAFF.

The CDR3 nucleotides read TGCAGCGCCAACACAGGGGGTACATACGAGCAGTACTTC. Amino acids: CSANTGGTYEQYF. The chain carries TRBV29-1 and TRBJ2-7; 8 bases are a match to TRBD1. The germline CDR1 and CDR2 sequences are SQVTM and ANQGSEA. With V trimmed by 7 bases and J by 4 bases, 9 bases remained unmatched. There are 13 residues in the CDR3.

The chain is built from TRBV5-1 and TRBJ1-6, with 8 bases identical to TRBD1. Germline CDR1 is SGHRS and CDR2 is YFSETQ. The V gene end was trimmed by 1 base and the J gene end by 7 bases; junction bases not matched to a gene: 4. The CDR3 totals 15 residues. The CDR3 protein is CASSLQGQENSPLHF. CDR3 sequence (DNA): TGCGCCAGCAGCTTGCAGGGACAGGAAAATTCACCCCTCCACTTT.

This chain's CDR3 is CATTEDRGLNTIYF. DNA for the CDR3: TGTGCCACCACAGAGGACAGGGGGCTTAACACCATATATTTT. The chain is built from TRBV6-6 and TRBJ1-3; 11 nucleotides match TRBD1. Trimming removed 10 bases from V and 7 bases from J; junction bases left unmatched: 9. Germline loops: CDR1 MNHNY, CDR2 SVGAGI (reference sequence). CDR3 length: 14 amino acids.

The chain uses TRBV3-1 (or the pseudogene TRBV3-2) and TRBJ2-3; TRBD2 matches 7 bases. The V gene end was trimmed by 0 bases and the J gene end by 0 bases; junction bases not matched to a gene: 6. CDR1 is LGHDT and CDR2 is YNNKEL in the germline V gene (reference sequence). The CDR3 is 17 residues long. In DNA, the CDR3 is TGTGCCAGCAGCCAAGATACTGCGGGGGTCAGCACAGATACGCAGTATTTT. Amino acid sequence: CASSQDTAGVSTDTQYF.

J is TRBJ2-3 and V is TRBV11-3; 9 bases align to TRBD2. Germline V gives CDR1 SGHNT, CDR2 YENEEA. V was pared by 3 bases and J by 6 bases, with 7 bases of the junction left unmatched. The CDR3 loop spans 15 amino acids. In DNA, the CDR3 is TGTGCCAGCAGCTTCGGCGGGGGGGCGGGTGATACGCAGTATTTT. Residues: CASSFGGGAGDTQYF.

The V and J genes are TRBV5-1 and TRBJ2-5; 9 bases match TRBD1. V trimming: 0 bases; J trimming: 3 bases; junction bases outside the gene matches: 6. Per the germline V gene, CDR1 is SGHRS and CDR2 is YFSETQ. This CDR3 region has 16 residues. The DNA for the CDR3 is TGCGCCAGCAGCTTGGGTGGGACAGGGTCAAAAGAGACCCAGTACTTC. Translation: CASSLGGTGSKETQYF. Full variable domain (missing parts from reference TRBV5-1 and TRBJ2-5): KAGVTQTPRYLIKTRGQQVTLSCSPISGHRSVSWYQQTPGQGLQFLFEYFSETQRNKGNFPGRFSGRQFSNSRSEMNVSTLELGDSALYLCASSLGGTGSKETQYFGPGTRLLVL.

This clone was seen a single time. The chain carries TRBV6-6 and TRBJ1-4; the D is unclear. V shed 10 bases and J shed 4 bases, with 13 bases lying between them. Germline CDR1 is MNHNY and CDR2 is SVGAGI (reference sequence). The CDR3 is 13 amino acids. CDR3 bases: TGTGCCACCACCCCCAGGTATAATGAAAAACTGTTTTTT. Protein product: CATTPRYNEKLFF.

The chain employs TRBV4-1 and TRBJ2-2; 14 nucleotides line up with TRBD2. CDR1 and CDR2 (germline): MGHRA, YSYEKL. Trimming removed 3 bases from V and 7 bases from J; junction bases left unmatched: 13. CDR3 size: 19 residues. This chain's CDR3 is CASSHLLTSGRATVGELFF. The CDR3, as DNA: TGCGCCAGCAGCCATCTTCTGACTAGCGGGAGGGCCACGGTCGGGGAGCTGTTTTTT.

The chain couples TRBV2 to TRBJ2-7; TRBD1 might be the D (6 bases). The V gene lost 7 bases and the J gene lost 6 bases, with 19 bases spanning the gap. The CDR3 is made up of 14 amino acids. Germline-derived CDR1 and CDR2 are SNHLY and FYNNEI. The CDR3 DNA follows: TGTGCCAGCAACGGACAGATTTCTGTTACCGAGCAGTACTTC. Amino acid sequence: CASNGQISVTEQYF.

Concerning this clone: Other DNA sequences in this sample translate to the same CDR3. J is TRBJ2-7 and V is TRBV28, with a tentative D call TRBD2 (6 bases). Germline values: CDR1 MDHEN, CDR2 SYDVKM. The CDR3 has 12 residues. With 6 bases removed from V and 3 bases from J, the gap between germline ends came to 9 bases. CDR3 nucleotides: TGTGCCAGCAGGGCGGGAAGCTACGAGCAGTACTTC. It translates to CASRAGSYEQYF.

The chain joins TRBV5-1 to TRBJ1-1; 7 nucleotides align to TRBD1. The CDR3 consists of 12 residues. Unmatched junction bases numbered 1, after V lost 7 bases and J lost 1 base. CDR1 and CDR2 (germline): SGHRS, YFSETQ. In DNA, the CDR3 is TGCGCCAGCCGGACAGGGAACACTGAAGCTTTCTTT. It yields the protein CASRTGNTEAFF.

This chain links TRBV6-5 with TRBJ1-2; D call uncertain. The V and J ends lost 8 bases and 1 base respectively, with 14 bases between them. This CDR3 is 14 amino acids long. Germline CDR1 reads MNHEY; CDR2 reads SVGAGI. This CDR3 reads CASRPGGNNYGYTF. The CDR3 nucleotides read TGTGCCAGCCGACCAGGAGGGAATAACTATGGCTACACCTTC.

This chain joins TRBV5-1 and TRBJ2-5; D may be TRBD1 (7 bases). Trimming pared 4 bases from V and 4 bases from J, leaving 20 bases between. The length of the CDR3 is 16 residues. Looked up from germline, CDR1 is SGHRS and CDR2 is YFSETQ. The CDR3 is CASSPGTAGGGETQYF. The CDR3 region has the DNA TGCGCCAGCAGCCCCGGAACAGCAGGGGGAGGAGAGACCCAGTACTTC.

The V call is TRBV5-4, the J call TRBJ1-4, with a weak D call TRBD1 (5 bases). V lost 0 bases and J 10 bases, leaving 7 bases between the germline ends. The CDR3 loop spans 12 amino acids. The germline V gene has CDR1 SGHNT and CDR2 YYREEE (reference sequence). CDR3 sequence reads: CASSLGGGKLFF. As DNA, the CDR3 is TGTGCCAGCAGCTTGGGGGGGGGAAAACTGTTTTTT.

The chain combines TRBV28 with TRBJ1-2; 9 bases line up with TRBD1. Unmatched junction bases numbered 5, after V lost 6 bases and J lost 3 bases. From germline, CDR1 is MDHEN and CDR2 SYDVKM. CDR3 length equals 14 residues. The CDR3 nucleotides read TGTGCCAGCAGACAGGGACAGGGCTACTATGGCTACACCTTC. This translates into CASRQGQGYYGYTF.

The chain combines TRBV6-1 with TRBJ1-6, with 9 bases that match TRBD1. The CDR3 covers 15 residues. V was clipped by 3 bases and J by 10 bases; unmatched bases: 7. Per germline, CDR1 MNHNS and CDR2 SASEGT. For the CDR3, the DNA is TGTGCCAGCAGTGAGTACAGGGGGCTTGGGTCACCCCTCCACTTT. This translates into CASSEYRGLGSPLHF.

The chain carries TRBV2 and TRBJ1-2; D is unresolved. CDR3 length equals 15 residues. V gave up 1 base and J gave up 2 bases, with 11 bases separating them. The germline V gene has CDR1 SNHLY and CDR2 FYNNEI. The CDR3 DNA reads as TGTGCCAGCAGTGAAGACAGCAATTTGAACTATGGCTACACCTTC. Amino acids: CASSEDSNLNYGYTF.

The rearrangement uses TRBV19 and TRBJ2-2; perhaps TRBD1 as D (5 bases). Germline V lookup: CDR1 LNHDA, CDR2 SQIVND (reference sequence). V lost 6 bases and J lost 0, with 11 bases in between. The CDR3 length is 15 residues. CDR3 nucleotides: TGTGCCAGTAGACTGGAGACAGCGAACACCGGGGAGCTGTTTTTT. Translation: CASRLETANTGELFF. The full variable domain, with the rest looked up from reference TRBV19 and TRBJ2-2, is DGGITQSPKYLFRKEGQNVTLSCEQNLNHDAMYWYRQDPGQGLRLIYYSQIVNDFQKGDIAEGYSVSREKKESFPLTVTSAQKNPTAFYLCASRLETANTGELFFGEGSRLTVL.

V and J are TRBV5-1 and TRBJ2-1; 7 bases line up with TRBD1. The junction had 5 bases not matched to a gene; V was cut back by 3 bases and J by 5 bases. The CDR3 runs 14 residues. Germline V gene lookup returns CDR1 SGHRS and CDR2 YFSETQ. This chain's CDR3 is CASSWRQGNNEQFF. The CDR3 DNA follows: TGCGCCAGCAGCTGGCGACAGGGAAACAATGAGCAGTTCTTC.

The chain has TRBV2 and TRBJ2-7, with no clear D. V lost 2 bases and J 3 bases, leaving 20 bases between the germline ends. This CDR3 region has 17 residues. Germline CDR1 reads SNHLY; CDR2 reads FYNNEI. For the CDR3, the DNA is TGTGCCAGCAGTGAATTGGCACCCAGACACCCTAACTACGAGCAGTACTTC. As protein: CASSELAPRHPNYEQYF.

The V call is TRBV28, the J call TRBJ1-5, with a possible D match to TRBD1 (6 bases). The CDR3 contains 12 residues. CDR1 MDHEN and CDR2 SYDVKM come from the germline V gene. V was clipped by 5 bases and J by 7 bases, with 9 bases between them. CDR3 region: CASSTGSQPQHF. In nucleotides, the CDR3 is TGTGCCAGCAGTACAGGGTCGCAGCCCCAGCATTTT.